A single count supports the clone carrying this TCR beta chain. The data derive from a study of blood T cell repertoires in COVID-19. Study at large: Samples representing acute and convalescent COVID-19 were sourced from the United States, Italy and Spain. T cells, B-cell-depleted T cells, or PBMCs supplied cDNA or gDNA.

CDR3 length: 14 amino acids. CDR1 SGHDT and CDR2 YYEEEE come from the germline V gene. V was trimmed by 4 bases and J by 2 bases, leaving 10 bases between them. Authors' data handling: Estimated nucleated cell counts came from reference gene primer amplification. The repertoire was sequenced with immunoSEQ multiplex PCR; TCRdb's copy has only in-frame clones and lacks some. Clone size and the V and J calls come from that table; the DNA yielded D and trimming. The table includes hundreds of thousands of clones, about 80% detected once. The chain joins TRBV5-6 to TRBJ1-5; tentatively, D is TRBD1 (6 bases). The sequence was collected from a woman older than 75 with acute or convalescent COVID-19. The sequencing sample was made of peripheral blood. The CDR3 DNA reads TGTGCCAGCAGCCGCAGGGGAGGCAATCAGCCCCAGCATTTT. Translating gives CASSRRGGNQPQHF.